This T cell receptor (beta chain) was retrieved from a study of T-cell reconstitution after alpha-beta-depleted transplantation in children. CDR1 and CDR2 (germline): SGHTS, YDEGEE. V dropped 4 bases and J dropped 0 bases, with 13 bases sitting between them. The CDR3 covers 15 residues. Study-level results: Where alpha-beta T cells came from about two months after transplant was reportedly several hundred expanded graft clones. From newly produced T cells came most of the T-cell counts and diversity one year after transplant. Several patients had high TCRbeta diversity at day 60; it came from surviving recipient T cells and thymic progenitors.

Using unique molecular identifiers, the investigators prepared the TCRbeta library. From the PCR reads, TCRdb called clonotypes with MiXCR, one entry per CDR3 protein. The table records some 600,000 distinct CDR3 sequences, approximately 13% of them present only once. Only a few counts were recorded for this clonotype. No antigen is known for it. The chain combines TRBV5-8 with TRBJ1-2; maybe TRBD1 (6 bases). The receptor was isolated from a male patient between 5 and 17 years old who had a stem cell transplant for acute myeloid leukemia, so the T cells may come from the graft donor. The sample was PBMCs, mostly from graft donor cells, taken 360 days after TCRalphabeta/CD19-depleted stem cell transplant. The CDR3: CASSLWTVSNYGYTF. The CDR3 nucleotides read TGTGCCAGCAGCCTCTGGACAGTCTCTAACTATGGCTACACCTTC.